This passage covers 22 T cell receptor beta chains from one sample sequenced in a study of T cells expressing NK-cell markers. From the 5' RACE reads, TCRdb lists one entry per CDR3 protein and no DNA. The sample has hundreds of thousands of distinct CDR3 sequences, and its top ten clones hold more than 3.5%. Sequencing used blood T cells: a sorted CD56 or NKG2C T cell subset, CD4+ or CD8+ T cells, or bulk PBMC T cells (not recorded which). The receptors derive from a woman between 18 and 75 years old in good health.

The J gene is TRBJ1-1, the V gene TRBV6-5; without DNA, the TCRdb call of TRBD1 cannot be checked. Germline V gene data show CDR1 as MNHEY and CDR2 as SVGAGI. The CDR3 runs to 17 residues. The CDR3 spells CASSYDGGQGLNTEAFF.

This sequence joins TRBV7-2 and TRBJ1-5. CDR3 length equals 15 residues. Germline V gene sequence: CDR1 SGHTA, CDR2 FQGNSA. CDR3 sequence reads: CASSFSWQGNQPQHF.

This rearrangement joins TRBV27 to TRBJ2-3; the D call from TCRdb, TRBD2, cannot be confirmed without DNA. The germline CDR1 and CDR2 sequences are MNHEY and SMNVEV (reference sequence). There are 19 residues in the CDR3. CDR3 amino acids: CASSSPRAKQGGRADTQYF.

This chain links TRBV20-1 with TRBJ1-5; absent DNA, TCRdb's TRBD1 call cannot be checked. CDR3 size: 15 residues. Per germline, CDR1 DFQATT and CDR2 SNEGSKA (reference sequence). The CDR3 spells CSASPPVVSNQPQHF.

The CDR3 here is CASSLDPLRGKSYEQYF. The chain recombines TRBV11-2 with TRBJ2-7; TCRdb's D gene call, TRBD1, goes unchecked for lack of DNA. The length of the CDR3 is 17 residues. Germline V gives CDR1 SGHAT, CDR2 FQNNGV.

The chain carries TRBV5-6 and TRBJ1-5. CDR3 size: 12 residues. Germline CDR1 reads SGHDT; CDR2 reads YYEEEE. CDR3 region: CASSLLNQPQHF.

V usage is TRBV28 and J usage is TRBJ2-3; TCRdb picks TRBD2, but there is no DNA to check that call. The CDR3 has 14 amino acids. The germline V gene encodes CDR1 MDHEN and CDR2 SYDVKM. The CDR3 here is CASSSGLAGVVQYF.

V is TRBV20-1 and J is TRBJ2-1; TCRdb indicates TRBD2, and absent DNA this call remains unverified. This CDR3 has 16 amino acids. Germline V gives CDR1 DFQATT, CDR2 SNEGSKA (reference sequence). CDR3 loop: CSAGPGLPGSYNEQFF.

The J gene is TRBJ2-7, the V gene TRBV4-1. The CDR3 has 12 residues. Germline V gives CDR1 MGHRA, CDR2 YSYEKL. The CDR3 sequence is CASSQDLTEQYF.

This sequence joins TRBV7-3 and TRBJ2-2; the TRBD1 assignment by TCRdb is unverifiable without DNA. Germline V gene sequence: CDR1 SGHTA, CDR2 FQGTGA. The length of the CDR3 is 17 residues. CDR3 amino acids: CASSPLKLGTGPGELFF. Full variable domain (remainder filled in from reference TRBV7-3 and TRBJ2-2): GAGVSQTPSNKVTEKGKYVELRCDPISGHTALYWYRQSLGQGPEFLIYFQGTGAADDSGLPNDRFFAVRPEGSVSTLKIQRTERGDSAVYLCASSPLKLGTGPGELFFGEGSRLTVL.

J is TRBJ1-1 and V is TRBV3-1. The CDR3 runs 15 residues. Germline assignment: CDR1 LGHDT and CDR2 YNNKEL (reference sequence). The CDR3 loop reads CASSPLGYTGRGAFF.

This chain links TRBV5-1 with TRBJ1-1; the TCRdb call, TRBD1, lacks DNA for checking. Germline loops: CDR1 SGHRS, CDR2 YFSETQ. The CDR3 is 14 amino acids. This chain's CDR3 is CASSLGDIFTEAFF.

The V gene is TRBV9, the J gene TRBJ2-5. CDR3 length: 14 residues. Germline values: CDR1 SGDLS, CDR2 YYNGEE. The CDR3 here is CASSALDPTETQYF.

The CDR3 reads CASSGDRLNEQFF. The V call is TRBV14, the J call TRBJ2-1; there is no DNA to check the TCRdb D call of TRBD1. This CDR3 contains 13 residues. In germline, CDR1 is SGHDN, CDR2 FVKESK.

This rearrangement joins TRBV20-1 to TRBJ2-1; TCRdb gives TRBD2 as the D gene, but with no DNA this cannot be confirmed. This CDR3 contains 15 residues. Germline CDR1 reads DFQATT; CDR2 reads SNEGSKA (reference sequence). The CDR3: CSAISRRGGPNEQFF.

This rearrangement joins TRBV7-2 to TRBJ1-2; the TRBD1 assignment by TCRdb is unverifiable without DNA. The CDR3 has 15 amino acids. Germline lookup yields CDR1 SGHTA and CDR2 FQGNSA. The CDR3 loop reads CASSLEVSGNYGYTF.

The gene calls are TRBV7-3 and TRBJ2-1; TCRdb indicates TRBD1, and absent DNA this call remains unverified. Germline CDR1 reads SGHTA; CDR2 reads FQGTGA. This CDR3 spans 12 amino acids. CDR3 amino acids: CASSLFQGEQFF.

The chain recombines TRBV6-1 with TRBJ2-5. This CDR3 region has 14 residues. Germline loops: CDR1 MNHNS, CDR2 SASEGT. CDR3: CASRRRTYQETQYF.

CDR3 region: CASSQEGGEEKLFF. The rearrangement joins TRBV4-1 to TRBJ1-4; TCRdb's assignment of TRBD1 cannot be checked, as there is no DNA. CDR1 MGHRA and CDR2 YSYEKL come from the germline V gene. The CDR3 runs 14 residues.

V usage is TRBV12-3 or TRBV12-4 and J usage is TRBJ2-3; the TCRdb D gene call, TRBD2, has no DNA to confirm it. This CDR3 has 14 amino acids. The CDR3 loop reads CATRGLAGPDTQYF.

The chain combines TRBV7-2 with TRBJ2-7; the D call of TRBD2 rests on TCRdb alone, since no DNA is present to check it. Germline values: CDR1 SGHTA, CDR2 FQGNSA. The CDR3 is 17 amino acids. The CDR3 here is CASSKPGLAGGLGEQYF. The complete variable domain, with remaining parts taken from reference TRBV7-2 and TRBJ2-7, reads GAGVSQSPSNKVTEKGKDVELRCDPISGHTALYWYRQSLGQGLEFLIYFQGNSAPDKSGLPSDRFSAERTGGSVSTLTIQRTQQEDSAVYLCASSKPGLAGGLGEQYFGPGTRLTVT.

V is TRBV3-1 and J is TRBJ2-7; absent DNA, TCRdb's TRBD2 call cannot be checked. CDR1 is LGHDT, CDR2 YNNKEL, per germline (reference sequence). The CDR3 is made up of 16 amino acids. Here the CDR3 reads CASSHWGLAGVNEQYF.